A selection of T cell receptor beta chains follows, all from one sample in a study of cytomegalovirus exposure and HLA in healthy donors. The repertoire was sequenced with immunoSEQ multiplex PCR; TCRdb's copy has only in-frame clones and lacks some. This sample has about 190,000 clones, with around three quarters found just once. Sequenced sample: PBMCs. These receptors came from a woman aged 18-30 years in good health and CMV-seronegative. Both conserved end residues are part of each CDR3. D genes are given only for firm matches. Only some rows state a clone size, as once, few, many or a class for expanded clones.

v_call,j_call,clone_size,d_call,cdr3_nt,cdr3_aa
TRBV10-3,TRBJ2-3,.,TRBD1,TGTGCCATCAGTGACGGGACAGTAGACACAGATACGCAGTATTTT,CAISDGTVDTDTQYF
TRBV19,TRBJ2-5,few,TRBD1,TGTGCCAGTAGTATGCGGACAGGGGGGTTGGAGACCCAGTACTTC,CASSMRTGGLETQYF
TRBV19,TRBJ1-1,.,TRBD1,TGTGCCAGTAGTATAGGAGGGGGCGGAACAACTTTCTTT,CASSIGGGGTTFF
TRBV6-5,TRBJ1-1,.,.,TGTGCCAGCCGCAGAGGAAACACTGAAGCTTTCTTT,CASRRGNTEAFF
TRBV14,TRBJ2-7,.,.,TGTGCCAGCAGCCAAGTATCTTCGTCCTACGAGCAGTACTTC,CASSQVSSSYEQYF
TRBV4-1,TRBJ2-1,.,.,TGCGCCAGCAGCCAAGAGGAGCCGTCTGAGCAGTTCTTC,CASSQEEPSEQFF
TRBV25-1,TRBJ2-1,.,TRBD2,TGTGCCAGCAGTCCCGGGGGACTAGCGGGAGGCCGGGGGAATGAGCAGTTCTTC,CASSPGGLAGGRGNEQFF
TRBV19,TRBJ2-3,.,.,TGTGCCAGTATTCAACCTAAAACCCACACAGATACGCAGTATTTT,CASIQPKTHTDTQYF
TRBV2,TRBJ2-5,.,TRBD1,TGTGCCAGCAGTGGATTGACAGGGATCCAAGAGACCCAGTACTTC,CASSGLTGIQETQYF
TRBV14,TRBJ1-3,.,.,TGTGCCAGCAGCCAAGATCGGTCAGGGAAGACCATATATTTT,CASSQDRSGKTIYF
TRBV4-2,TRBJ2-2,.,TRBD2,TGTGCCAGCAGCCAAGAGCCCTTAGCGGGGAACACCGGGGAGCTGTTTTTT,CASSQEPLAGNTGELFF
TRBV18,TRBJ1-1,few,.,TGTGCCAGCTCACGACCCCAGGTTGAAGCTTTCTTT,CASSRPQVEAFF
TRBV5-4,TRBJ1-1,.,.,TGTGCCAGCAGCTTGGGATTGCTGGGGGCACGGGACACTGAAGCTTTCTTT,CASSLGLLGARDTEAFF
TRBV10-2,TRBJ1-1,once,TRBD1,TGCGCCAGCAGACCAGGGGGCGTCGAAGCTTTCTTT,CASRPGGVEAFF
TRBV9,TRBJ2-5,once,.,TGTGCCAGCAGCGTAGGTGCGAAAGAGACCCAGTACTTC,CASSVGAKETQYF
TRBV10-3,TRBJ2-7,.,.,TGTGCCATCAGCAAGGGGGACGTCCCCTACGAGCAGTACTTC,CAISKGDVPYEQYF
TRBV28,TRBJ2-2,.,TRBD1,TGTGCCAGCGGTGATTACAGGGGGCTCTCAGGGGAGCTGTTTTTT,CASGDYRGLSGELFF
TRBV6-4,TRBJ1-4,.,.,TGTGCCAGCAGTGAGGTTGCAGGGGAAGAAAAACTGTTTTTT,CASSEVAGEEKLFF
TRBV6-6,TRBJ2-1,once,TRBD2,TGTGCCAGCAGCCTTTGGGCGGGGGAGGATGAGCAGTTCTTC,CASSLWAGEDEQFF
TRBV27,TRBJ1-4,.,.,TGTGCCAGCAGCTCTAATGAAAAACTGTTTTTT,CASSSNEKLFF
TRBV15,TRBJ2-5,.,.,TGTGCCACCAGCAGCGCCCGGGGGGCTGGGGAGACCCAGTACTTC,CATSSARGAGETQYF
TRBV29-1,TRBJ2-3,.,.,TGCAGCGTTGTCAGGGAACCTAGCACAGATACGCAGTATTTT,CSVVREPSTDTQYF
TRBV5-4,TRBJ2-3,.,.,TGTGCCAGCCGGGAAACTACTACAGATACGCAGTATTTT,CASRETTTDTQYF
TRBV4-1,TRBJ2-7,.,TRBD2,TGCGCCAGCAGCCACCCAAGGAGCGGGGGGGCGTACGAGCAGTACTTC,CASSHPRSGGAYEQYF
TRBV19,TRBJ2-7,.,TRBD1,TGTGCCAGTAGAGGGACAGGGTCCTACGAGCAGTACTTC,CASRGTGSYEQYF
TRBV6-5,TRBJ2-3,.,.,TGTGCCAGCAAGGCGGGGGCTACAGATACGCAGTATTTT,CASKAGATDTQYF
TRBV6-1,TRBJ1-4,once,.,TGTGCCAGCAGGGGCATCGGGGCTAATGAAAAACTGTTTTTT,CASRGIGANEKLFF